Described below is a single T cell receptor beta chain sequence and its context. The table came from immunoSEQ multiplex PCR; TCRdb's copy has only in-frame clones and leaves some out. The table has some 180,000 clones, roughly 84% seen once. The data derive from a study of blood T cell repertoires in COVID-19. At the level of the study: The United States, Italy and Spain supplied acute and convalescent COVID-19 samples.

The CDR3 consists of 17 residues. Germline CDR1 KGHSH, CDR2 LQKENI. Deletions cut 1 base from V and 0 bases from J, with 13 bases between. The sequenced material came from peripheral blood. This receptor was taken from a man between 65 and 80 years old with active or convalescent COVID-19. The rearrangement links TRBV18 to TRBJ2-1; maybe TRBD2 (5 bases). CDR3 DNA: TGTGCCAGCTCACCACAGTACGGAGGAAGCTCCTACAATGAGCAGTTCTTC. Translating gives CASSPQYGGSSYNEQFF. The variable domain in full, with the rest retrieved from reference TRBV18 and TRBJ2-1, is NAGVMQNPRHLVRRRGQEARLRCSPMKGHSHVYWYRQLPEEGLKFMVYLQKENIIDESGMPKERFSAEFPKEGPSILRIQQVVRGDSAAYFCASSPQYGGSSYNEQFFGPGTRLTVL.